Below, 8 T cell receptor beta chains from the same sample are listed, as sequenced in a study of T cell responses to AZD1222 COVID-19 vaccine. Only in-frame clones appear in the TCRdb table, and some are missing; sequencing was by immunoSEQ multiplex PCR. The sample shows some 84,000 clones, around nine tenths of them seen only once. The source was peripheral blood, collected 28 days after the second AZD1222 dose. These receptors all stem from an adult who received the AZD1222 COVID-19 vaccine.

Only a few counts were recorded for this clone. The chain is built from TRBV19 and TRBJ1-2; TRBD1 is a possible D gene (5 bases). V dropped 5 bases and J dropped 4 bases, with 14 bases sitting between them. Germline V gene data show CDR1 as LNHDA and CDR2 as SQIVND (reference sequence). The CDR3 loop spans 14 amino acids. The CDR3: CASSLGTDIYGYTF. DNA for the CDR3: TGTGCCAGTAGTCTTGGGACGGACATCTATGGCTACACCTTC.

The CDR3 loop reads CASSRGARQGWNSPLHF. The CDR3 nucleotides read TGCGCCAGCAGCCGGGGGGCGCGACAGGGGTGGAATTCACCCCTCCACTTT. The V gene is TRBV4-1, the J gene TRBJ1-6; TRBD1 matches 8 bases. V lost 4 bases to trimming and J lost 7 bases; unmatched junction nucleotides: 12. From germline, CDR1 is MGHRA and CDR2 YSYEKL. CDR3 length: 17 residues.

This rearrangement joins TRBV2 to TRBJ2-3; D unclear. Germline V lookup: CDR1 SNHLY, CDR2 FYNNEI. The CDR3 is made up of 15 amino acids. The ends were cut back, 4 bases at V and 2 bases at J, with 13 bases in the middle. The CDR3 region is CASSAPVRFTDTQYF. The CDR3 bases are TGTGCCAGCAGTGCACCCGTGCGGTTCACAGATACGCAGTATTTT. Drawing the rest from reference TRBV2 and TRBJ2-3, the complete variable domain is EPEVTQTPSHQVTQMGQEVILRCVPISNHLYFYWYRQILGQKVEFLVSFYNNEISEKSEIFDDQFSVERPDGSNFTLKIRSTKLEDSAMYFCASSAPVRFTDTQYFGPGTRLTVL.

The chain links TRBV28 to TRBJ2-7; 10 bases line up with TRBD1. This CDR3 comprises 15 residues. V shed 6 bases, J shed 2 bases, and the junction held 7 bases outside the gene matches. Per germline, CDR1 MDHEN and CDR2 SYDVKM. The CDR3 sequence: CASRGIDRGPYEQYF. The DNA of the CDR3 is TGTGCCAGCAGGGGGATCGACAGGGGGCCCTACGAGCAGTACTTC.

The chain uses TRBV5-1 and TRBJ2-2; D gene ambiguous. Germline assignment: CDR1 SGHRS and CDR2 YFSETQ. This CDR3 region has 13 residues. Trimming pared 0 bases from V and 5 bases from J, leaving 5 bases between. The CDR3 DNA reads TGCGCCAGCAGCTTGGTATCGACCGGGGAGCTGTTTTTT. The encoded protein is CASSLVSTGELFF.

The V and J genes are TRBV20-1 and TRBJ2-2; D is perhaps TRBD1 (5 bases). V shed 5 bases and J shed 8 bases, with 9 bases lying between them. The CDR3 is made up of 11 amino acids. Germline values: CDR1 DFQATT, CDR2 SNEGSKA (reference sequence). CDR3 in amino acids: CSAAPGGELFF. The DNA for the CDR3 is TGCAGTGCTGCTCCAGGGGGGGAGCTGTTTTTT.

The chain employs TRBV3-1 (or the pseudogene TRBV3-2) and TRBJ1-2; D not certain. V was trimmed by 4 bases and J by 0 bases, leaving 6 bases between them. This CDR3 has 13 amino acids. The germline CDR1 and CDR2 sequences are LGHDT and YNNKEL (reference sequence). The CDR3 spells CASSRATNYGYTF. Here the CDR3 DNA reads TGTGCCAGCAGCCGCGCGACTAACTATGGCTACACCTTC.

The rearrangement uses TRBV7-9 and TRBJ2-1, with TRBD1 matching over 8 bases. The V gene's germline CDR1 is SEHNR and CDR2 FQNEAQ (reference sequence). The length of the CDR3 is 16 residues. Unmatched junction bases numbered 13, after V lost 4 bases and J lost 8 bases. CDR3 residues: CASSSSSGTGTHEQFF. The CDR3 DNA reads TGTGCCAGCAGCTCCTCTTCCGGGACAGGTACACATGAGCAGTTCTTC.